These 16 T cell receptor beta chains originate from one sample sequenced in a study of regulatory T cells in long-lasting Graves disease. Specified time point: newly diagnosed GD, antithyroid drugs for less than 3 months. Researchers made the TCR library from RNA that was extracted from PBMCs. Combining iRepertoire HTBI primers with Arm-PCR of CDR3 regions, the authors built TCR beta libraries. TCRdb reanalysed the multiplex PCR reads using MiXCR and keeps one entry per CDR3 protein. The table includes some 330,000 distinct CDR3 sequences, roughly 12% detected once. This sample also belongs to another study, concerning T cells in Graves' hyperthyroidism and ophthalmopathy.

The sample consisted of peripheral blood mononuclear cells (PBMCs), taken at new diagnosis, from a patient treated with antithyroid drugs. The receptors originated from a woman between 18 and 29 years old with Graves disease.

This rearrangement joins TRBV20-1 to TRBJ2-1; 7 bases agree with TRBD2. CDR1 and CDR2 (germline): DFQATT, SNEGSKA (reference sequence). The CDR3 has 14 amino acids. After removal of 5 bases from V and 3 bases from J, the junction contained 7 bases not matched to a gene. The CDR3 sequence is CSAGPRDYYNEQFF. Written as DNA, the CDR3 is TGCAGTGCTGGCCCCCGGGACTACTACAATGAGCAGTTCTTC.

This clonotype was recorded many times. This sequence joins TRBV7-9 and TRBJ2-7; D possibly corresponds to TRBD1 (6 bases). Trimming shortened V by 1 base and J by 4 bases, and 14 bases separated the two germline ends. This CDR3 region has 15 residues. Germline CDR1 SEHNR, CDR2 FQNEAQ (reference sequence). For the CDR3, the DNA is TGTGCCAGCAGCTTAGTGGCAGGGGTTCTTTACGAGCAGTACGTC. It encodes CASSLVAGVLYEQYV.

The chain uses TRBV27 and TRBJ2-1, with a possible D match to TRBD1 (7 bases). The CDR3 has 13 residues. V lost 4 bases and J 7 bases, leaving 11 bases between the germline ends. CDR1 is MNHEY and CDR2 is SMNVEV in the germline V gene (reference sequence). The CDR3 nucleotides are TGTGCCAGCAGTTACCCAGGGGGGAATGAGCAGTTCTTC. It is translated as CASSYPGGNEQFF.

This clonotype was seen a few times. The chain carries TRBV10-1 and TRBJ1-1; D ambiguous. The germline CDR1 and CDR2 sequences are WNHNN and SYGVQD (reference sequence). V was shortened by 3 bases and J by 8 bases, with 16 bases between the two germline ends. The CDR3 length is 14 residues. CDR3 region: CASSEEGRPPEAFF. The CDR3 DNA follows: TGCGCCAGCAGTGAAGAAGGACGACCTCCGGAAGCTTTCTTT.

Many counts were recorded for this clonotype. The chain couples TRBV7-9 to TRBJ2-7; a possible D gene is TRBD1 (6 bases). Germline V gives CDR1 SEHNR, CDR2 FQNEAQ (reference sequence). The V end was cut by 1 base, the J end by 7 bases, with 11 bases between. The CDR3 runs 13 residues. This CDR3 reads CASSLEGVREQYF. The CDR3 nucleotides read TGTGCCAGCAGCTTAGAGGGGGTGAGAGAGCAGTACTTC.

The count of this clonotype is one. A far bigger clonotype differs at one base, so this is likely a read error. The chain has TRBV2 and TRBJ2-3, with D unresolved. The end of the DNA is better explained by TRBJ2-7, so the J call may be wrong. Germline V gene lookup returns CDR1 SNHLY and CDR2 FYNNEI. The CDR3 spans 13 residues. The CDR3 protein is CAGSEVYSYEQYF. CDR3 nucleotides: TGTGCCGGCAGTGAGGTTTACTCCTACGAGCAGTACTTC.

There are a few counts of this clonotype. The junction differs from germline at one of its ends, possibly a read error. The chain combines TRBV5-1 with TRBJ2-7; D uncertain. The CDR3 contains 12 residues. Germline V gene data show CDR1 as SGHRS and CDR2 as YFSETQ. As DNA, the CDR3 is TGCGTCAGCAGCTTGGTGTCCTACGAGCAGTACTTC. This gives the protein CVSSLVSYEQYF.

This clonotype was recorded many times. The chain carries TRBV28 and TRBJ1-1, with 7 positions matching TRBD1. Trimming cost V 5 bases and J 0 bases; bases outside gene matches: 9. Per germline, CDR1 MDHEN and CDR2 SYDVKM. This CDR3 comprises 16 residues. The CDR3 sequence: CASSPFPGQMNTEAFF. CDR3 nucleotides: TGTGCCAGCAGTCCATTTCCGGGACAGATGAACACTGAAGCTTTCTTT. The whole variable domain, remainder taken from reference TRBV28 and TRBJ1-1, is DVKVTQSSRYLVKRTGEKVFLECVQDMDHENMFWYRQDPGLGLRLIYFSYDVKMKEKGDIPEGYSVSREKKERFSLILESASTNQTSMYLCASSPFPGQMNTEAFFGQGTRLTVV.

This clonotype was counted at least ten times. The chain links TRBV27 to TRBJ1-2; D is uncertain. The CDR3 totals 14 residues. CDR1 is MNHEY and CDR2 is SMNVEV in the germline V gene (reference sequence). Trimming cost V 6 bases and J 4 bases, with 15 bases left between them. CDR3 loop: CASRSGVTVYGYTF. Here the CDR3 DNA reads TGTGCCAGCAGATCCGGGGTTACGGTCTATGGCTACACCTTC.

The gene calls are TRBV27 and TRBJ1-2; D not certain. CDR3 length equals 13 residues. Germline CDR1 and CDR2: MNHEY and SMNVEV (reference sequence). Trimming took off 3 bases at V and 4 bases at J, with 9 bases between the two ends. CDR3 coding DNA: TGTGCCAGCAGTTTCGTGGAGGGCTATGGCTACACCTTC. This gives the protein CASSFVEGYGYTF.

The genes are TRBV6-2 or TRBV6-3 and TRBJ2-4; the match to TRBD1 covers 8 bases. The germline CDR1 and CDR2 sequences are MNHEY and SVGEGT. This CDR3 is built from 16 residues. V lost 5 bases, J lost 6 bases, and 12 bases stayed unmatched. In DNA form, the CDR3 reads TGTGCCAGCAGTGAACTTCAGGGGGCGATCGGAAACATTCAGTACTTC. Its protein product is CASSELQGAIGNIQYF.

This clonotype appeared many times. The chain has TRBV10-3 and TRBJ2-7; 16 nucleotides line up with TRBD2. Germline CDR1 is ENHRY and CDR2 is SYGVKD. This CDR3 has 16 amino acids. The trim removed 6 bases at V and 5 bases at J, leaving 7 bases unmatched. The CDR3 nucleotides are TGTGCCATCAGGGGACTAGCGGGAGGGCCGCGGAACGAGCAGTACTTC. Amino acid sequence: CAIRGLAGGPRNEQYF.

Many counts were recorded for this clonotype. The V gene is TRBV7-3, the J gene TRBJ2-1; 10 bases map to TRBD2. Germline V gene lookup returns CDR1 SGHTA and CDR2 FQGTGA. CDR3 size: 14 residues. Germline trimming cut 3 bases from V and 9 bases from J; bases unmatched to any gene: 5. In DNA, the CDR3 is TGTGCCAGCAGCTTCGGGACTAGCGCGGCTGAGCAGTTCTTC. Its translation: CASSFGTSAAEQFF.

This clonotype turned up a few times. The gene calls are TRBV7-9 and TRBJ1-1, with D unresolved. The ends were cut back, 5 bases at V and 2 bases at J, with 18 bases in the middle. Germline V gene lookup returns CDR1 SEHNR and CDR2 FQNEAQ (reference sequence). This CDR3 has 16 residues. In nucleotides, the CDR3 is TGTGCCAGCAGCGAAGCGGTCGGCCGGTACAACACTGAAGCTTTCTTT. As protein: CASSEAVGRYNTEAFF.

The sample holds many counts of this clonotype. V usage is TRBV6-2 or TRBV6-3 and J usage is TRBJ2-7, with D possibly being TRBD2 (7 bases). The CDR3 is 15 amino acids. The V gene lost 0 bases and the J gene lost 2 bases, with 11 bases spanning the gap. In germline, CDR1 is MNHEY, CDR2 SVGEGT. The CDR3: CASSYSPRGPYEQYF. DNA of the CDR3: TGTGCCAGCAGTTACTCGCCGCGGGGGCCCTACGAGCAGTACTTC.

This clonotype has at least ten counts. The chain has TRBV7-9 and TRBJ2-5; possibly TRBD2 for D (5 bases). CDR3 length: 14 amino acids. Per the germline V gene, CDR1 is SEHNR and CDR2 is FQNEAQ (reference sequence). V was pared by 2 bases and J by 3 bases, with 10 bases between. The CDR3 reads CASSLTGIKETQYF. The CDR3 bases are TGTGCCAGCAGCTTAACGGGAATTAAAGAGACCCAGTACTTC.